A single sample gave rise to the 27 T cell receptor beta chains below, sequenced in a study of CD8 T cells in cerebrospinal fluid in Alzheimer's disease. Using the 10x single-cell sequencing reads, TCRdb records one entry per CDR3 protein without DNA. This sample's table reports roughly 1,200 distinct CDR3 sequences. The sequenced material came from cerebrospinal fluid. Receptor source: a human donor with Alzheimer's disease.

Its frequency marks this clonotype as medium-sized (0.01 to 0.1%). The V gene is TRBV7-9, the J gene TRBJ2-1. This CDR3 region has 16 residues. Germline-derived CDR1 and CDR2 are SEHNR and FQNEAQ (reference sequence). CDR3 region: CASSLQAGGPSNEQFF.

Judged by frequency, this clonotype is medium-sized. The gene calls are TRBV5-6 and TRBJ2-7. CDR3 length equals 13 residues. Germline V gives CDR1 SGHDT, CDR2 YYEEEE. CDR3 residues: CASSLDGSYEQYF.

The chain is built from TRBV6-1 and TRBJ1-6; TCRdb's D call, TRBD1, is unchecked because there is no DNA. Germline CDR1 MNHNS, CDR2 SASEGT. The CDR3 covers 14 residues. The CDR3 region is CASILGTLNSPLHF.

According to its frequency, this clonotype is medium-sized. The V gene is TRBV18, the J gene TRBJ2-7; absent DNA, TCRdb's TRBD1 call cannot be checked. The CDR3 spans 14 residues. CDR1 is KGHSH, CDR2 LQKENI, per germline. The CDR3 sequence is CASSLTGTDYEQYF.

By frequency, this clonotype is large. The chain employs TRBV6-6 and TRBJ1-1; TCRdb indicates TRBD1, and absent DNA this call remains unverified. Germline-derived CDR1 and CDR2 are MNHNY and SVGAGI (reference sequence). There are 14 residues in the CDR3. The CDR3 is CASSYNRVGTEAFF.

CDR3 amino acids: CASSEAPASQETQYF. The chain carries TRBV6-1 and TRBJ2-5. There are 15 residues in the CDR3. Per the germline V gene, CDR1 is MNHNS and CDR2 is SASEGT.

This clonotype is identified as large (0.1 to 1%) from frequency. The CDR3 loop reads CASSLTGTGLTNTQYF. The chain is built from TRBV5-1 and TRBJ2-3; TCRdb's D gene call, TRBD1, goes unchecked for lack of DNA. Per the germline V gene, CDR1 is SGHRS and CDR2 is YFSETQ. The CDR3 is made up of 16 amino acids.

This clonotype is deemed medium-sized by its frequency. The chain joins TRBV5-1 to TRBJ1-2; TCRdb's D call, TRBD1, is unchecked because there is no DNA. The length of the CDR3 is 12 residues. CDR1 and CDR2 (germline): SGHRS, YFSETQ. The CDR3 here is CASSREGAGYTF.

Frequency places this clonotype as large. The rearrangement links TRBV7-2 to TRBJ2-7; TCRdb's assignment of TRBD1 cannot be checked, as there is no DNA. In germline, CDR1 is SGHTA, CDR2 FQGNSA. The CDR3 is made up of 16 amino acids. CDR3 sequence: CASSEPGRTSSYEQYF.

Measured by frequency, this clonotype is medium-sized. The J gene is TRBJ1-2, the V gene TRBV2; lacking DNA, the TRBD1 call made by TCRdb goes unchecked. The germline CDR1 and CDR2 sequences are SNHLY and FYNNEI. This CDR3 region has 14 residues. The CDR3 spells CASSGLGQIYGYTF.

This clonotype is classed as large by frequency. The chain links TRBV4-2 to TRBJ2-7; TCRdb indicates TRBD1, and absent DNA this call remains unverified. The CDR3 sequence is 14 residues long. Germline CDR1 reads LGHNA; CDR2 reads YNFKEQ. CDR3: CASSQATGNYEQYF.

This clonotype is called medium-sized based on its frequency. CDR3 sequence reads: CAIYSGADNSPLHF. The V call is TRBV28, the J call TRBJ1-6; absent DNA, TCRdb's TRBD1 call cannot be checked. This CDR3 is 14 amino acids long. The germline V gene has CDR1 MDHEN and CDR2 SYDVKM. Full variable domain (rest looked up from reference TRBV28 and TRBJ1-6): DVKVTQSSRYLVKRTGEKVFLECVQDMDHENMFWYRQDPGLGLRLIYFSYDVKMKEKGDIPEGYSVSREKKERFSLILESASTNQTSMYLCAIYSGADNSPLHFGNGTRLTVT.

This clonotype is called medium-sized based on its frequency. The chain couples TRBV28 to TRBJ1-5. The CDR3 extends over 14 amino acids. The germline V gene has CDR1 MDHEN and CDR2 SYDVKM. The CDR3 region is CASSLALPTGPQHF.

By frequency, this clonotype registers large (0.1 to 1%). This rearrangement joins TRBV7-3 to TRBJ2-2; without DNA, the TCRdb call of TRBD2 cannot be checked. This CDR3 has 16 amino acids. Germline V gene data show CDR1 as SGHTA and CDR2 as FQGTGA. CDR3 protein: CASSLTTSGSTGELFF.

This clonotype counts as medium-sized by frequency. V is TRBV2 and J is TRBJ1-1; TCRdb designates TRBD1, a call that cannot be tested without DNA. The CDR3 has 14 residues. Looked up from germline, CDR1 is SNHLY and CDR2 is FYNNEI. The chain's CDR3 is CASSVRQGATEAFF.

This clonotype ranks as medium-sized in terms of frequency. J is TRBJ2-1 and V is TRBV4-2; there is no DNA to check the TCRdb D call of TRBD2. The V gene's germline CDR1 is LGHNA and CDR2 YNFKEQ. The CDR3 is 15 amino acids. The CDR3 here is CASSQVTGLNNEQFF.

The rearrangement uses TRBV11-3 and TRBJ2-1; the TCRdb call, TRBD2, lacks DNA for checking. The CDR3 runs to 11 residues. Germline CDR1 SGHNT, CDR2 YENEEA. CDR3 protein: CASSAGGEQFF.

Its frequency marks this clonotype as large (0.1 to 1%). This rearrangement joins TRBV6-6 to TRBJ1-3. This CDR3 spans 14 amino acids. The germline V gene has CDR1 MNHNY and CDR2 SVGAGI (reference sequence). The CDR3 sequence: CASSYDQAGNTIYF.

This clonotype is medium-sized by frequency. The chain carries TRBV5-1 and TRBJ1-6; TCRdb calls TRBD1, which cannot be checked without DNA. The CDR3 has 16 amino acids. Germline CDR1 reads SGHRS; CDR2 reads YFSETQ. The CDR3 loop reads CASSLGLGQKNSPLHF.

This clonotype is deemed medium-sized (0.01 to 0.1%) by its frequency. V and J are TRBV5-6 and TRBJ2-7; TCRdb's D call, TRBD1, is unchecked because there is no DNA. From germline, CDR1 is SGHDT and CDR2 YYEEEE. The CDR3 has 14 residues. CDR3: CASSQPGLGYEQYF.

According to its frequency, this clonotype is medium-sized (0.01 to 0.1%). The J gene is TRBJ1-1, the V gene TRBV7-9. This CDR3 is built from 14 residues. CDR1 and CDR2 from the germline V gene are SEHNR and FQNEAQ (reference sequence). This CDR3 is CASSLGGEGTEAFF.

By frequency, this clonotype registers medium-sized (0.01 to 0.1%). V and J are TRBV20-1 and TRBJ2-5. Germline V gene sequence: CDR1 DFQATT, CDR2 SNEGSKA (reference sequence). The CDR3 sequence is 13 residues long. CDR3 residues: CSARFLGRETQYF.

By frequency, this clonotype registers medium-sized. The chain links TRBV6-5 to TRBJ1-1; the TCRdb D gene call, TRBD1, has no DNA to confirm it. Germline assignment: CDR1 MNHEY and CDR2 SVGAGI. This CDR3 has 17 amino acids. The CDR3 sequence: CASSTQVAGAMNTEAFF.

The chain's CDR3 is CASRVVSGGYTF. The rearrangement links TRBV19 to TRBJ1-2. The CDR3 consists of 12 residues. The germline gives CDR1 LNHDA, CDR2 SQIVND (reference sequence). Variable domain in full (rest from reference TRBV19 and TRBJ1-2): DGGITQSPKYLFRKEGQNVTLSCEQNLNHDAMYWYRQDPGQGLRLIYYSQIVNDFQKGDIAEGYSVSREKKESFPLTVTSAQKNPTAFYLCASRVVSGGYTFGSGTRLTVV.

This clonotype registers medium-sized (0.01 to 0.1%) by frequency. The CDR3 region is CASRERDSEAFF. The gene calls are TRBV27 and TRBJ1-1. Looked up from germline, CDR1 is MNHEY and CDR2 is SMNVEV (reference sequence). The CDR3 is made up of 12 amino acids.

This clonotype is identified as medium-sized (0.01 to 0.1%) from frequency. V and J are TRBV6-6 and TRBJ1-3; without DNA, the TCRdb call of TRBD1 cannot be checked. Per the germline V gene, CDR1 is MNHNY and CDR2 is SVGAGI (reference sequence). The CDR3 runs 15 residues. The CDR3 reads CASSYSGTGGNTIYF.

Judged by frequency, this clonotype is medium-sized (0.01 to 0.1%). This chain joins TRBV5-4 and TRBJ2-5; absent DNA, TCRdb's TRBD2 call cannot be checked. Germline lookup yields CDR1 SGHNT and CDR2 YYREEE (reference sequence). The CDR3 contains 17 residues. CDR3 loop: CASSEGRRVTLQETQYF.